These 32 T cell receptor beta chains were sequenced from one sample in a study of Graves' ophthalmopathy and Graves' hyperthyroidism (dated by TCRdb to 2016 to 2019). TCRdb lists the instrument as Illumina HiSeq 2000. For repertoire sequencing, the TCR beta CDR3 regions were amplified from RNA transcripts. A first-round RT-PCR used HTBI primers with the Qiagen OneStep RT-PCR kit, followed by a second-round multiplex PCR, size selection and purification. TCRdb reran the public reads through fastp at Q25 and MiXCR, keeping productive beta chains. For every CDR3 protein sequence, its rows merge into one entry that carries the most common genes and DNA. The sample table contains just over 600,000 distinct CDR3 sequences; only one count was recorded for 22% of them. The ten top clones hold around 6.5% of the sample. Source material: peripheral blood. The receptors were sampled from a woman younger than 35 with stable Graves' hyperthyroidism. Some clones in this sample may be carry-over from other donors' samples. Donor details come from another sample of the same person, matched by shared clones.

The gene calls are TRBV28 and TRBJ2-2; TRBD2 matches 7 bases. The CDR3 is 14 residues long. The V gene end was trimmed by 6 bases and the J gene end by 7 bases; junction bases not matched to a gene: 8. CDR1 is MDHEN and CDR2 is SYDVKM in the germline V gene. The CDR3 spells CASRGSGDVGELFF. CDR3 DNA sequence: TGTGCCAGCAGAGGCAGCGGGGATGTCGGGGAGCTGTTTTTT. The whole variable domain, filled in from reference TRBV28 and TRBJ2-2, reads DVKVTQSSRYLVKRTGEKVFLECVQDMDHENMFWYRQDPGLGLRLIYFSYDVKMKEKGDIPEGYSVSREKKERFSLILESASTNQTSMYLCASRGSGDVGELFFGEGSRLTVL.

The V call is TRBV19, the J call TRBJ2-2; 9 nucleotides agree with TRBD1. The CDR3 has 16 amino acids. CDR1 is LNHDA, CDR2 SQIVND, per germline (reference sequence). Trimming removed 5 bases from V and 0 bases from J; junction bases left unmatched: 4. In DNA, the CDR3 is TGTGCCAGTAGTGTTGGACAGGGGCCGAACACCGGGGAGCTGTTTTTT. Translated, it gives CASSVGQGPNTGELFF.

The chain joins TRBV11-1 to TRBJ1-2, with D possibly being TRBD1 (6 bases). Trimming shortened V by 5 bases and J by 1 base, and 17 bases separated the two germline ends. This CDR3 is 16 amino acids long. Germline CDR1 SGHAT, CDR2 FQDESV (reference sequence). CDR3 in DNA: TGTGCCAGCAGCAGGGACCGGGACACCTATAACTATGGCTACACCTTC. Translating gives CASSRDRDTYNYGYTF.

This clonotype appeared many times. The rearrangement links TRBV6-5 to TRBJ2-7; D could derive from TRBD1 or TRBD2 (5 bases each). CDR1 is MNHEY and CDR2 is SVGAGI in the germline V gene. There are 14 residues in the CDR3. Trimming removed 7 bases at V and 6 bases at J, with 19 bases between. For the CDR3, the DNA is TGTGCCAGCATCGCCGGGACCTTCGAGGGCGAGCAGTACTTC. Protein: CASIAGTFEGEQYF.

This chain joins TRBV5-4 and TRBJ1-6; 9 bases are a match to TRBD1. The V segment lost 3 bases and the J segment 12 bases; nucleotides outside the gene matches: 7. CDR1 is SGHNT and CDR2 is YYREEE in the germline V gene (reference sequence). The CDR3 has 14 amino acids. CDR3 DNA sequence: TGTGCCAGCAGCTCGGACAGGGGTCATCAACCCCTCCACTTT. Its protein is CASSSDRGHQPLHF.

At least ten counts were recorded for this clonotype. This sequence joins TRBV3-1 and TRBJ2-2; D gene unclear. V was clipped by 4 bases and J by 0 bases, with 9 bases between them. The length of the CDR3 is 15 residues. Germline V gene data show CDR1 as LGHDT and CDR2 as YNNKEL (reference sequence). For the CDR3, the DNA is TGTGCCAGCAGCCTTAGACGGTCGAACACCGGGGAGCTGTTTTTT. Translating it yields CASSLRRSNTGELFF.

This rearrangement joins TRBV7-2 to TRBJ1-1; no firm D call. V gave up 7 bases and J gave up 5 bases, with 14 bases separating them. CDR3 length: 13 residues. CDR1 and CDR2 from the germline V gene are SGHTA and FQGNSA. The CDR3 here is CASNFGGQTEAFF. The CDR3 DNA reads as TGTGCCAGCAATTTCGGTGGGCAGACTGAAGCTTTCTTT. The variable domain in full, completed from reference TRBV7-2 and TRBJ1-1, reads GAGVSQSPSNKVTEKGKDVELRCDPISGHTALYWYRQSLGQGLEFLIYFQGNSAPDKSGLPSDRFSAERTGGSVSTLTIQRTQQEDSAVYLCASNFGGQTEAFFGQGTRLTVV.

To note about this clonotype: This could be a read error, since a much larger clone is one nucleotide away. Without the conserved terminal phenylalanine or tryptophan, this CDR3 likely stems from a read error. The genes are TRBV27 and TRBJ2-2; 8 nucleotides line up with TRBD2. With 5 bases clipped from V and 2 bases from J, the junction kept 7 bases outside the gene matches. This CDR3 is built from 16 residues. Looked up from germline, CDR1 is MNHEY and CDR2 is SMNVEV (reference sequence). DNA of the CDR3: TGTGCCAGCAGTCTCACAGCGGGAGTAAACACCGGGGAGCTGTTTGTT. Translated, it gives CASSLTAGVNTGELFV.

The sample holds many counts of this clonotype. CDR3 sequence: CASSESNTGELFF. The CDR3 bases are TGTGCCAGCAGTGAATCGAACACCGGGGAGCTGTTTTTT. This chain uses TRBV6-1 with TRBJ2-2; D unclear. Deletions cut 2 bases from V and 0 bases from J, with 1 base between. CDR1 is MNHNS, CDR2 SASEGT, per germline. The length of the CDR3 is 13 residues.

The chain combines TRBV7-9 with TRBJ2-5; possible D gene TRBD2, 5 bases. CDR1 and CDR2 (germline): SEHNR, FQNEAQ (reference sequence). This CDR3 is 13 amino acids long. Trimming took 5 bases from V and 9 from J, leaving 16 bases between them. Here the CDR3 DNA reads TGTGCCAGCAGCCCTAAACGGGAAACGGCCCAGTACTTC. As protein: CASSPKRETAQYF.

As to this clonotype: This clone may be a read error of a much larger clone one base away. The gene calls are TRBV6-1 and TRBJ2-7; tentative D call: TRBD2 (5 bases). CDR3 length: 14 amino acids. The V gene's germline CDR1 is MNHNS and CDR2 SASEGT. As DNA, the CDR3 is TGTGGCAGCATGAAGGGTTCGGGGAACTACGAGCAGTACTTC. Its protein product is CGSMKGSGNYEQYF.

The sample holds many counts of this clonotype. The CDR3 here is CASTWTEPGGTEAFF. The CDR3 coding sequence is TGTGCCAGCACCTGGACCGAGCCGGGCGGCACTGAAGCTTTCTTT. The V gene is TRBV6-2 or TRBV6-3, the J gene TRBJ1-1; D remains ambiguous. Trimming stripped 7 bases from V and 4 bases from J, with 19 bases between. The CDR3 runs to 15 residues. Germline lookup yields CDR1 MNHEY and CDR2 SVGEGT.

The table lists this clonotype with many counts. The rearrangement joins TRBV7-2 to TRBJ2-7; 7 bases are shared with TRBD2. The CDR3 runs 15 residues. J lost 5 bases, V lost 4 bases, and 11 bases had no gene match. Germline assignment: CDR1 SGHTA and CDR2 FQGNSA. In nucleotides, the CDR3 is TGTGCCAGCAGCTCAGCTCCGGGACTACACGACGAGCAGTACTTC. This encodes CASSSAPGLHDEQYF.

This clonotype was found many times. The gene calls are TRBV13 and TRBJ2-2; TRBD1 matches at 7 bases. This CDR3 has 15 amino acids. The germline CDR1 and CDR2 sequences are PRHDT and FYEKMQ (reference sequence). With 1 base clipped from V and 4 bases from J, the junction kept 3 bases outside the gene matches. The CDR3 here is CASSLDPGGTGELFF. CDR3 nucleotides: TGTGCCAGCAGCTTAGACCCAGGGGGCACCGGGGAGCTGTTTTTT.

This clonotype was recorded many times. V gene TRBV20-1 combines with J gene TRBJ2-2; no reliable D call. The CDR3 spans 11 residues. V gave up 1 base and J gave up 9 bases, with 6 bases separating them. Germline loops: CDR1 DFQATT, CDR2 SNEGSKA (reference sequence). The chain's CDR3 is CSARVWRELFF. Here the CDR3 DNA reads TGCAGTGCTAGAGTTTGGAGGGAGCTGTTTTTT.

V and J are TRBV28 and TRBJ2-7; the D gene is possibly TRBD1 (5 bases). Deletions cut 6 bases from V and 2 bases from J, with 11 bases between. The germline V gene encodes CDR1 MDHEN and CDR2 SYDVKM. The CDR3 runs to 13 residues. The CDR3 nucleotides read TGTGCCAGCAGGCCTCAGGGAACCTACGAGCAGTACTTC. Its translation is CASRPQGTYEQYF.

This clonotype appeared a few times. The chain has TRBV10-3 and TRBJ2-5; 10 nucleotides agree with TRBD1. V trimming: 6 bases; J trimming: 2 bases; junction bases outside the gene matches: 3. Germline loops: CDR1 ENHRY, CDR2 SYGVKD. The CDR3 runs 14 residues. For the CDR3, the DNA is TGTGCCATCAGGGGACAGGGGATGCAAGAGACCCAGTACTTC. Residues: CAIRGQGMQETQYF.

On this clonotype: One base away lies a much larger clone, so this may be a sequencing read error. The missing conserved phenylalanine or tryptophan at the end of this CDR3 makes a read error likely. The chain has TRBV6-1 and TRBJ2-5; 10 nucleotides match TRBD1. Germline loops: CDR1 MNHNS, CDR2 SASEGT. The CDR3 has 16 residues. J gave up 0 bases and V 7 bases, and 8 bases lay outside the gene matches. This chain's CDR3 is CASTSLDRGYQETQYL. DNA of the CDR3: TGTGCCAGCACCTCTTTGGACAGGGGGTACCAAGAGACCCAGTACCTC.

This clonotype was seen repeatedly, ten times or more. This chain uses TRBV20-1 with TRBJ2-7; 9 bases map to TRBD1. CDR1 is DFQATT and CDR2 is SNEGSKA in the germline V gene (reference sequence). The CDR3 contains 15 residues. V shed 3 bases, J shed 5 bases, and the junction held 11 bases outside the gene matches. The CDR3 nucleotides are TGCAGTGCTAGCCCCCCCGGACAGGGGCGAGACGAGCAGTACTTC. It yields the protein CSASPPGQGRDEQYF.

This clonotype was seen many times. Just one base apart from a much larger clone, this may be a read error. In DNA form, the CDR3 reads TGTGCCAGCAGCTTACGGGACAGGAGGAACACTGAAGCTTTCTTT. Amino acid sequence: CASSLRDRRNTEAFF. The gene calls are TRBV7-8 and TRBJ1-1; 8 bases align to TRBD1. CDR1 is SGHVS, CDR2 FQNEAQ, per germline. Unmatched junction bases numbered 3, after V lost 2 bases and J lost 1 base. This CDR3 region has 15 residues.

This clonotype was counted many times. The chain employs TRBV28 and TRBJ1-1; perhaps TRBD1 as D (5 bases). Germline V lookup: CDR1 MDHEN, CDR2 SYDVKM. V was pared by 6 bases and J by 0 bases, with 11 bases between. The CDR3 covers 14 residues. For the CDR3, the DNA is TGTGCCAGCAGATGGACATACGTGAACACTGAAGCTTTCTTT. Protein sequence: CASRWTYVNTEAFF.

The chain carries TRBV5-1 and TRBJ2-7; D tentatively fits TRBD1 or TRBD2 (5 bases each). In germline, CDR1 is SGHRS, CDR2 YFSETQ. The CDR3 extends over 14 amino acids. Trimming left V 7 bases short and J 5 bases short, with 19 bases between. The CDR3 DNA reads as TGCGCCAGCCGGAACGCGAGGGGAGTGAACGAGCAGTACTTC. It yields the protein CASRNARGVNEQYF.

J is TRBJ1-2 and V is TRBV28; weak D call: TRBD1 (5 bases). The germline V gene encodes CDR1 MDHEN and CDR2 SYDVKM. The CDR3 is made up of 13 amino acids. Trimming cost V 6 bases and J 4 bases, with 12 bases left between them. The CDR3 sequence: CASSSGTFYGYTF. In nucleotides, the CDR3 is TGTGCCAGCAGCAGCGGGACTTTCTATGGCTACACCTTC.

Notes on this clonotype: It may be a read error: a sequence one base away is much more abundant. This chain connects TRBV28 to TRBJ2-7; a weak D match, TRBD1 (6 bases). The CDR3 is 14 residues long. Trimming removed 10 bases at V and 2 bases at J, with 18 bases between. Per the germline V gene, CDR1 is MDHEN and CDR2 is SYDVKM. The CDR3 region is CAISKGQSPYEQYF. Here the CDR3 DNA reads TGTGCCATCAGCAAAGGACAGTCCCCCTACGAGCAGTACTTC.

This clonotype was observed at least ten times. The chain joins TRBV6-5 to TRBJ2-4; 14 bases agree with TRBD2. V was pared by 0 bases and J by 8 bases, with 6 bases of the junction left unmatched. Looked up from germline, CDR1 is MNHEY and CDR2 is SVGAGI. CDR3 length equals 17 residues. The CDR3 DNA reads TGTGCCAGCAGTTACTCGATGACTAGCGGGGGGGTTGACATTCAGTACTTC. It translates to CASSYSMTSGGVDIQYF.

This clonotype was counted many times. The V and J genes are TRBV2 and TRBJ2-5; D possibly matches TRBD1 or TRBD2 (6 bases each). Trimming removed 7 bases from V and 1 base from J, with 10 bases in between. This CDR3 contains 13 residues. Per the germline V gene, CDR1 is SNHLY and CDR2 is FYNNEI. As DNA, the CDR3 is TGTGCCAGCACCGAGGGGGGCCAAGAGACCCAGTACTTC. The encoded protein is CASTEGGQETQYF.

This clonotype appeared many times. This chain uses TRBV10-1 with TRBJ1-5; D call uncertain. Germline V gene lookup returns CDR1 WNHNN and CDR2 SYGVQD (reference sequence). V was shortened by 0 bases and J by 4 bases, with 4 bases between the two germline ends. This CDR3 is built from 13 residues. CDR3 sequence reads: CASSESKNQPQHF. The DNA for the CDR3 is TGCGCCAGCAGTGAGTCGAAAAATCAGCCCCAGCATTTT.

This clonotype was observed a few times. The J gene is TRBJ2-7, the V gene TRBV6-1; TRBD1 matches at 8 bases. This CDR3 has 12 amino acids. V shed 10 bases, J shed 4 bases, and the junction held 6 bases outside the gene matches. Germline V gene sequence: CDR1 MNHNS, CDR2 SASEGT. The CDR3 nucleotides are TGTGCCACCCAGGGGGCGCCTTACGAGCAGTACTTC. Its translation: CATQGAPYEQYF.

This clonotype was picked up many times. This sequence joins TRBV6-5 and TRBJ2-7; D unresolved. The CDR3 contains 15 residues. Trimming removed 0 bases from V and 3 bases from J, with 12 bases in between. Per germline, CDR1 MNHEY and CDR2 SVGAGI. The CDR3 loop reads CASSYSTDGGYEQYF. The CDR3 nucleotides read TGTGCCAGCAGTTACTCGACGGACGGTGGCTACGAGCAGTACTTC.

The chain carries TRBV28 and TRBJ1-1; D is undetermined. This CDR3 is 15 amino acids long. Trimming took 6 bases from V and 5 from J, leaving 19 bases between them. CDR1 is MDHEN, CDR2 SYDVKM, per germline. The CDR3 nucleotides read TGTGCCAGCAGAAACCGGCGGTTCGTTGGGACTGAAGCTTTCTTT. It yields the protein CASRNRRFVGTEAFF.

This clonotype was seen repeatedly, ten times or more. The chain recombines TRBV12-3 or TRBV12-4 with TRBJ2-5; D assignment may be TRBD1 or TRBD2 (6 bases each). The CDR3 spans 15 residues. The V end was cut by 7 bases, the J end by 4 bases, with 19 bases between. CDR3 protein: CASTLGVGGRETQYF. The CDR3, as DNA: TGTGCCAGCACGTTGGGGGTCGGGGGCAGAGAGACCCAGTACTTC.

The rearrangement links TRBV2 to TRBJ2-3, with no clear D. Germline V gives CDR1 SNHLY, CDR2 FYNNEI. The CDR3 sequence is 15 residues long. Trimming removed 10 bases from V and 4 bases from J, with 21 bases in between. In DNA, the CDR3 is TGTGCCACCCCGTATTACGCAGGCCGGTCAGATACGCAGTATTTT. Its translation is CATPYYAGRSDTQYF.